This T cell receptor (beta chain) was captured by sequencing in a study of blood T cell repertoires in COVID-19. Study-wide background: Both acute and convalescent COVID-19 samples were obtained from the United States, Italy and Spain. The cDNA or gDNA used as material had been derived from T cells, B-cell-depleted T cells, or PBMCs.

CDR1 SGHAT and CDR2 FQNNGV come from the germline V gene. CDR3 length: 12 amino acids. V gave up 3 bases and J gave up 5 bases, with 7 bases separating them. In the authors' methods: Nucleated cell counts were estimated from reference gene primer amplification. Data came from immunoSEQ multiplex PCR; TCRdb stores just in-frame clones and leaves some out. The V and J calls and clone size come from that table; D and trimming were worked out from the DNA. The data show about 89,000 clones, with about two thirds seen just once and around 14% held by the top ten. This clonotype was sampled from a woman older than 75 with acute or convalescent COVID-19. The sample comprised peripheral blood. J is TRBJ1-1 and V is TRBV11-2; D ambiguous. CDR3 amino acids: CASSFSGTEAFF. The CDR3 DNA reads TGTGCCAGCAGCTTCTCGGGGACTGAAGCTTTCTTT.